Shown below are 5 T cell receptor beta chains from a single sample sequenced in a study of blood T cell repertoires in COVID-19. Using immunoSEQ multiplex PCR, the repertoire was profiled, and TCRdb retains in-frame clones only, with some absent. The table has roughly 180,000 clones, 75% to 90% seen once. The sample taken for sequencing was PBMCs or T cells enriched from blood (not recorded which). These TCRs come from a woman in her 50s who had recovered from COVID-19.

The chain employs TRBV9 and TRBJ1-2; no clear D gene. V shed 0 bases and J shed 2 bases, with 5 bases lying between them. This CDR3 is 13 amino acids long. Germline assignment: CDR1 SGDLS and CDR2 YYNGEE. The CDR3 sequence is CASSVDENYGYTF. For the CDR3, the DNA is TGTGCCAGCAGCGTAGACGAGAACTATGGCTACACCTTC.

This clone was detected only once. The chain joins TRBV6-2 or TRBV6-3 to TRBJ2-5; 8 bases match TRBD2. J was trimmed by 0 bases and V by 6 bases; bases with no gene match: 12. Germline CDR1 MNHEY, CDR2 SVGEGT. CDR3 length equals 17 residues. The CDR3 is CASSWRLREAYQETQYF. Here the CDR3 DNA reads TGTGCCAGCAGCTGGCGTTTGCGGGAGGCGTACCAAGAGACCCAGTACTTC.

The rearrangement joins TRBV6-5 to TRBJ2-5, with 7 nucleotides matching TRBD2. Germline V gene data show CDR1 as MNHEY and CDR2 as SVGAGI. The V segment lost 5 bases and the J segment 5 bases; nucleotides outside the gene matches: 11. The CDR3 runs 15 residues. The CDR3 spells CASSPFGGGRETQYF. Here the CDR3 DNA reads TGTGCCAGCAGTCCCTTTGGGGGGGGGAGGGAGACCCAGTACTTC.

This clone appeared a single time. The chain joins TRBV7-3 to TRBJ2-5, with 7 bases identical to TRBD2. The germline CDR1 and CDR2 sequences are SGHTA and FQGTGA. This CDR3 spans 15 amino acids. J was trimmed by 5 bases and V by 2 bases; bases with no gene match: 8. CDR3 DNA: TGTGCCAGCAGCTTATCTGGCAGGGAGGGGGAGACCCAGTACTTC. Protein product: CASSLSGREGETQYF.

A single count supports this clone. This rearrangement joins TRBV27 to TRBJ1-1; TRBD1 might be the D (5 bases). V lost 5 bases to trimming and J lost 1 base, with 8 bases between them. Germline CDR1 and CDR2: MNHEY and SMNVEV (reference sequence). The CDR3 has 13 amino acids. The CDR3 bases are TGTGCCAGCAGTCCCAGGGAGAACACTGAAGCTTTCTTT. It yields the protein CASSPRENTEAFF.